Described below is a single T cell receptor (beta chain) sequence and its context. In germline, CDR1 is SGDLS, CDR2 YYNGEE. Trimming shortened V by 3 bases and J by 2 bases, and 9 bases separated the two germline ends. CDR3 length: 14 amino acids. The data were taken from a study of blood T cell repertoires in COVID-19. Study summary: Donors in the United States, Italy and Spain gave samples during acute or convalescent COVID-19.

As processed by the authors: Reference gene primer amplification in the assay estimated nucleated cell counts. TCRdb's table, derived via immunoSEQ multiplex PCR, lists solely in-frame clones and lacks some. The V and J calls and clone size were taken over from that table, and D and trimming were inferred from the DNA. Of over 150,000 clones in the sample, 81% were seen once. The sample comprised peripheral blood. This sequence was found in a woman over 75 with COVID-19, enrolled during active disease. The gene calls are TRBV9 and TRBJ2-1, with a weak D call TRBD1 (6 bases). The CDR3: CASSARDTYNEQFF. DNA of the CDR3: TGTGCCAGCAGCGCCCGGGACACCTACAATGAGCAGTTCTTC.